Here is one T cell receptor (beta chain) with its context. The antigen is not known. The sample is drawn from a study of cytomegalovirus exposure and HLA in healthy donors. Regarding the study as a whole: Association of a missense DCLRE1C variant with TCR beta V- and J-gene trimming was reported in a later analysis. A prior analysis recorded that most TCR beta V segments were productive about 87% or about 30% of the time. TRBV6-2, TRBV6-3 and some other V segments were unresolvable in 87-base-pair reads.

Trimming cost V 5 bases and J 4 bases, with 20 bases left between them. Germline V gene data show CDR1 as SEHNR and CDR2 as FQNEAQ (reference sequence). CDR3 size: 16 residues. PCR used 60 Vbeta primers and 13 Jbeta primers. In the source study's methods: Later work found 80 million to 85 million unique TCR beta chains, with about 10 million shared. Here immunoSEQ multiplex PCR was the method, and the copy in TCRdb shows in-frame clones only, minus some. V, J and clone size are those of that table, while D and trimming were read from the DNA. The sample has around 120,000 clones; approximately 80% are singletons.

The source of this sequence is a woman in her thirties or forties in good health and CMV-seropositive. Sequencing used PBMCs. The chain recombines TRBV7-9 with TRBJ1-1; D uncertain. The CDR3 bases are TGTGCCAGCAGCATAGGGCGGAGGCAAGGGTCCACTGAAGCTTTCTTT. Protein: CASSIGRRQGSTEAFF.